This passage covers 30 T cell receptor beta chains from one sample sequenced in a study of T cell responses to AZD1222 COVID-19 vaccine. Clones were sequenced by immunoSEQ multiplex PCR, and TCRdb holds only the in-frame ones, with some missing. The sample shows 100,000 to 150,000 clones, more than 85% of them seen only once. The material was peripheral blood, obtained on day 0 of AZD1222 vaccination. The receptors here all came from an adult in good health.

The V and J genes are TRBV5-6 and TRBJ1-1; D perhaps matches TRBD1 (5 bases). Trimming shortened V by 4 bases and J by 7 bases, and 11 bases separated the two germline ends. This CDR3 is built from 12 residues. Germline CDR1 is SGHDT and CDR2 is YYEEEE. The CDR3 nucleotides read TGTGCCAGCAGCCCCCCTCAGGGTGAAGCTTTCTTT. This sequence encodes CASSPPQGEAFF. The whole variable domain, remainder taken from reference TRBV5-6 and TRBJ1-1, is DAGVTQSPTHLIKTRGQQVTLRCSPKSGHDTVSWYQQALGQGPQFIFQYYEEEERQRGNFPDRFSGHQFPNYSSELNVNALLLGDSALYLCASSPPQGEAFFGQGTRLTVV.

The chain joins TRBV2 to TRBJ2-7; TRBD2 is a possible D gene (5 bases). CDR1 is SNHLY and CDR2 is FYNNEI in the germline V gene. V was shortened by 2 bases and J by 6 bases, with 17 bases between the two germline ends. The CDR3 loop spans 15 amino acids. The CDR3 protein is CASSEFGLEGGEQYF. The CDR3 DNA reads TGTGCCAGCAGTGAATTCGGTCTAGAGGGCGGCGAGCAGTACTTC.

CDR3 bases: TGTGCCACCAAACAAGACAGGGCGACGGGCAATCAGCCCCAGCATTTT. Its protein is CATKQDRATGNQPQHF. This chain joins TRBV24-1 and TRBJ1-5; 7 bases match TRBD1. The ends lost 8 bases at V and 2 bases at J; junction bases unmatched: 11. The germline CDR1 and CDR2 sequences are KGHDR and SFDVKD. CDR3 length: 16 residues.

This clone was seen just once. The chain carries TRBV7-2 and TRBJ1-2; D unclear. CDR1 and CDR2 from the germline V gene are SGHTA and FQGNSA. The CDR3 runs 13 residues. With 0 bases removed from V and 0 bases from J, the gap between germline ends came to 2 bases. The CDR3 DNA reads TGTGCCAGCAGCTTAGCTGCTAACTATGGCTACACCTTC. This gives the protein CASSLAANYGYTF.

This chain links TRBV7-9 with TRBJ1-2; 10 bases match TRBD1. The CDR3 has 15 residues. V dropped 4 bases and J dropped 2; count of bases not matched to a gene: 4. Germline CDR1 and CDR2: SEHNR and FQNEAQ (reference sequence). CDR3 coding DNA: TGTGCCAGCAGCTCCGGGGACAGGGGAAACTATGGCTACACCTTC. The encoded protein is CASSSGDRGNYGYTF.

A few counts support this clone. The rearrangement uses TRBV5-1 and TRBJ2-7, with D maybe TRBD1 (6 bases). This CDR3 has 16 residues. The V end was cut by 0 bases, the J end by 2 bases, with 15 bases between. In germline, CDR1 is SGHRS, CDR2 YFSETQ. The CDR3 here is CASSLGRAGATYEQYF. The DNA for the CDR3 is TGCGCCAGCAGCTTGGGCAGGGCAGGGGCAACCTACGAGCAGTACTTC.

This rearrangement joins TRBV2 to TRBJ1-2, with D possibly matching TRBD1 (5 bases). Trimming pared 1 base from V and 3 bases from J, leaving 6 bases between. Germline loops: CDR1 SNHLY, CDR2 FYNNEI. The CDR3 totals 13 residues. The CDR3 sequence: CASSEVGHYGYTF. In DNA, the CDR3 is TGTGCCAGCAGTGAAGTGGGACACTATGGCTACACCTTC.

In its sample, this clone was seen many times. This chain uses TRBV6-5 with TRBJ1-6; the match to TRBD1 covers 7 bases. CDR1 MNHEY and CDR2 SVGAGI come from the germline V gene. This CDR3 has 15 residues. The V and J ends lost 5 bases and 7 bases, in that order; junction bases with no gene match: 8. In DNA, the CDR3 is TGTGCCAGCAGTCAGACCGAGGGGGCAAATTCACCCCTCCACTTT. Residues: CASSQTEGANSPLHF.

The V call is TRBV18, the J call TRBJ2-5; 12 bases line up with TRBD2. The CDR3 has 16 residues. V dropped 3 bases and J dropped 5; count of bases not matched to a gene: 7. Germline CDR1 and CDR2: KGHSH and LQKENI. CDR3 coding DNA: TGTGCCAGCTCACCGGAGACTAGCGGGAGTTGGGAGACCCAGTACTTC. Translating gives CASSPETSGSWETQYF. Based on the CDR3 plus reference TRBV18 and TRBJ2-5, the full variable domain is NAGVMQNPRHLVRRRGQEARLRCSPMKGHSHVYWYRQLPEEGLKFMVYLQKENIIDESGMPKERFSAEFPKEGPSILRIQQVVRGDSAAYFCASSPETSGSWETQYFGPGTRLLVL.

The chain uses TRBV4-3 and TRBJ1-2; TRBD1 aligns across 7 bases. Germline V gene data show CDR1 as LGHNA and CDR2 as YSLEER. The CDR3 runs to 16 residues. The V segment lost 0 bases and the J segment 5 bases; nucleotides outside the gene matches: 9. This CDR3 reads CASSQDSWTGGYGYTF. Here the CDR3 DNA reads TGCGCCAGCAGCCAAGATAGTTGGACAGGAGGGTATGGCTACACCTTC.

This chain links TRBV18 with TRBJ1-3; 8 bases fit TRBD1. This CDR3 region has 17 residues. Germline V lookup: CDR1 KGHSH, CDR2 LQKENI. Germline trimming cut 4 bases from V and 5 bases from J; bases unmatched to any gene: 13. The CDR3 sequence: CASSLSQTGTGRNTIYF. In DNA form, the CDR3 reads TGTGCCAGCTCACTCAGTCAAACCGGGACAGGTCGAAACACCATATATTTT.

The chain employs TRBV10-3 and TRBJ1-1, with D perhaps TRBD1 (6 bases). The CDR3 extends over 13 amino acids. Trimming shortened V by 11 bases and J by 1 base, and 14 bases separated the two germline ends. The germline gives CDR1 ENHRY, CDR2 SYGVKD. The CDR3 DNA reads TGTGCCGCACAGGGTCGGGGGAACACTGAAGCTTTCTTT. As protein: CAAQGRGNTEAFF.

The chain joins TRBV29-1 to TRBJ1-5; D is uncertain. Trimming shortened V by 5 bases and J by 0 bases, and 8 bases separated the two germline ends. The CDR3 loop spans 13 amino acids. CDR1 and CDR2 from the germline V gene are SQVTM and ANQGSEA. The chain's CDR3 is CSVQDYSNQPQHF. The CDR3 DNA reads TGCAGCGTTCAGGATTATAGCAATCAGCCCCAGCATTTT.

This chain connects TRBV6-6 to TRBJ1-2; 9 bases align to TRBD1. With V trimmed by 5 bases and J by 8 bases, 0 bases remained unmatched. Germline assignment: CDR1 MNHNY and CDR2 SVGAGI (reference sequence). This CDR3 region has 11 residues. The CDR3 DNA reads TGTGCCAGCAGTGACAGGGGGGGCTACACCTTC. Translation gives CASSDRGGYTF.

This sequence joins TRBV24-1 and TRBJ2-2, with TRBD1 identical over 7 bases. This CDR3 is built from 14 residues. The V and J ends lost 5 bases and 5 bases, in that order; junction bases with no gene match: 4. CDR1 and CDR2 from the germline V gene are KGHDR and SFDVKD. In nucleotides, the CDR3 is TGTGCCACCAGTGTAACAGGGGTTACCGGGGAGCTGTTTTTT. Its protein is CATSVTGVTGELFF.

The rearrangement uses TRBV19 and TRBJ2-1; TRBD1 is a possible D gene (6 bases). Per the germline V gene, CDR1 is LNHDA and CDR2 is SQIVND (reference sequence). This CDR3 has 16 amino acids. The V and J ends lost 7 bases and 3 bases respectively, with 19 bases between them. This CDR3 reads CASTVTGTRNYNEQFF. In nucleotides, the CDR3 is TGTGCCAGTACTGTAACCGGGACACGGAACTACAATGAGCAGTTCTTC. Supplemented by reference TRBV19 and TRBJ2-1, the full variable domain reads DGGITQSPKYLFRKEGQNVTLSCEQNLNHDAMYWYRQDPGQGLRLIYYSQIVNDFQKGDIAEGYSVSREKKESFPLTVTSAQKNPTAFYLCASTVTGTRNYNEQFFGPGTRLTVL.

This chain's CDR3 is CATSTDGLALQYF. The CDR3 bases are TGTGCCACCAGCACCGACGGACTAGCATTGCAGTATTTT. This sequence joins TRBV15 and TRBJ2-3, with 8 positions matching TRBD2. Looked up from germline, CDR1 is LNHNV and CDR2 is YYDKDF (reference sequence). CDR3 length: 13 residues. V shed 4 bases and J 11 bases; nucleotides not matched to a gene: 8. Full variable domain (missing parts from reference TRBV15 and TRBJ2-3): DAMVIQNPRYQVTQFGKPVTLSCSQTLNHNVMYWYQQKSSQAPKLLFHYYDKDFNNEADTPDNFQSRRPNTSFCFLDIRSPGLGDTAMYLCATSTDGLALQYFGPGTRLTVL.

CDR3 sequence: CASSLNAGASQPQHF. CDR3 DNA sequence: TGTGCCAGCAGCTTAAACGCAGGGGCAAGTCAGCCCCAGCATTTT. The V call is TRBV7-6, the J call TRBJ1-5; possibly TRBD1 for D (6 bases). The germline V gene encodes CDR1 SGHVS and CDR2 FNYEAQ. The CDR3 spans 15 residues. Trimming cost V 2 bases and J 6 bases, with 14 bases left between them.

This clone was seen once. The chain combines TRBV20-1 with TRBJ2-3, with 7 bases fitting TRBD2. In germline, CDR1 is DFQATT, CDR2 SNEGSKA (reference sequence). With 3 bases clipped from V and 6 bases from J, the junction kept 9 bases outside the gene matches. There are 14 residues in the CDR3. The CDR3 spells CSASLAAMTDTQYF. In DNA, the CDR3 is TGCAGTGCTAGTCTAGCGGCCATGACGGATACGCAGTATTTT.

In nucleotides, the CDR3 is TGTGCCAGCAGCTGGACTCAACTCCAAGAGACCCAGTACTTC. Translating it yields CASSWTQLQETQYF. V usage is TRBV7-9 and J usage is TRBJ2-5; D possibly corresponds to TRBD2 (5 bases). Trimming cost V 4 bases and J 1 base, with 10 bases left between them. CDR3 length: 14 amino acids. CDR1 is SEHNR, CDR2 FQNEAQ, per germline (reference sequence).

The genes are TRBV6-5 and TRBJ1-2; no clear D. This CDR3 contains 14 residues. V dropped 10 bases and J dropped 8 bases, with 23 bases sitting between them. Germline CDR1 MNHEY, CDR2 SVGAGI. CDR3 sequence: CATRLEDGLGGYTF. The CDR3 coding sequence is TGTGCCACCCGCCTTGAGGACGGCCTGGGGGGCTACACCTTC.

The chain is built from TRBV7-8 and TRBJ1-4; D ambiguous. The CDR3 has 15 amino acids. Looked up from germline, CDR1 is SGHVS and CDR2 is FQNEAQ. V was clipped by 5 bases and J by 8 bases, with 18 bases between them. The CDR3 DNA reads TGTGCCAGCAGCCAAAAGTGGCGCCGTGGGGAAAAACTGTTTTTT. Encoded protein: CASSQKWRRGEKLFF.

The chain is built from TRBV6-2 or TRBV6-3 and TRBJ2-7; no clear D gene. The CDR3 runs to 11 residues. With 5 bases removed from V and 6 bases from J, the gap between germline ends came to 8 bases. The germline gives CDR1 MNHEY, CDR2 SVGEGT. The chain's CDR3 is CASSLRVEQYF. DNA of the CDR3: TGTGCCAGCAGTCTTCGGGTCGAGCAGTACTTC.

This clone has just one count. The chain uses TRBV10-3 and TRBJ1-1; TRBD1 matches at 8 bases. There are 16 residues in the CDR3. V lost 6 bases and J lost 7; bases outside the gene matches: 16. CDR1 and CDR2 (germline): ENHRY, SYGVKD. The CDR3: CAISYTSGRQGNEAFF. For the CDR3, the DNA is TGTGCCATCAGCTACACGTCTGGGCGACAGGGGAATGAAGCTTTCTTT.

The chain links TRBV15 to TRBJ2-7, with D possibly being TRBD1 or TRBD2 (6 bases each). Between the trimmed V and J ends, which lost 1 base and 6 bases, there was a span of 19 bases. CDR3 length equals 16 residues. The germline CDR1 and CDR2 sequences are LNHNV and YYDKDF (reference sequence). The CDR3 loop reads CATSRGGGGAGLEQYF. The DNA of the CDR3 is TGTGCCACCAGCAGAGGTGGGGGCGGGGCCGGTCTCGAGCAGTACTTC.

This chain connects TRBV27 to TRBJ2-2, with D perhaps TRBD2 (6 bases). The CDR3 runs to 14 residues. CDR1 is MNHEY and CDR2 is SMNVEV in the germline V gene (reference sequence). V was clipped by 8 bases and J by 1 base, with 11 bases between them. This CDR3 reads CASGGTLNTGELFF. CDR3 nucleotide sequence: TGTGCCAGCGGGGGGACCCTGAACACCGGGGAGCTGTTTTTT.

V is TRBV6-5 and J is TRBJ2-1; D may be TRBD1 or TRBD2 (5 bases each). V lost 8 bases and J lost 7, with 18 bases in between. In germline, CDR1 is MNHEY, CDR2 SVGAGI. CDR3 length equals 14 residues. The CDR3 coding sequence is TGTGCCAGCGTCATCCGCTGGGGGTTAAATGAGCAGTTCTTC. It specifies CASVIRWGLNEQFF.

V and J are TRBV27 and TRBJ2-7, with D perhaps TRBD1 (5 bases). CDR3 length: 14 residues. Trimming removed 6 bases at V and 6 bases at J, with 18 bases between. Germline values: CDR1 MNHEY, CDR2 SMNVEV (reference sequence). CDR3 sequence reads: CASRFQGVGSEQYF. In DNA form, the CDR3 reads TGTGCCAGCAGATTTCAGGGTGTGGGTAGCGAGCAGTACTTC.

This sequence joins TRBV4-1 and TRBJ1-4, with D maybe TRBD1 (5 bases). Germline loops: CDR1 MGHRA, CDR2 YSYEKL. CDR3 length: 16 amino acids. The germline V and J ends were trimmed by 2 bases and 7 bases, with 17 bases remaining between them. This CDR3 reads CASSQYSTGLGEKLFF. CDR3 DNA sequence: TGCGCCAGCAGCCAATATTCCACGGGGCTGGGTGAAAAACTGTTTTTT.

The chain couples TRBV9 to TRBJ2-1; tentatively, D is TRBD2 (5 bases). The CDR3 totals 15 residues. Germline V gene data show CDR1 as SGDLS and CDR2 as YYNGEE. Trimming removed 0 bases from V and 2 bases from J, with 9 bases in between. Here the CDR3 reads CASSVASGAYNEQFF. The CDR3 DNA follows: TGTGCCAGCAGCGTAGCTTCCGGGGCCTACAATGAGCAGTTCTTC.